The entry below gives a single T cell receptor (beta chain) sequence along with its context. The antigen it binds to is not known. The junction departs from germline at one end; a sequencing error may be responsible. Libraries were prepared through the immunoSEQ multiplex PCR assay. Entries here come from immuneACCESS through TCRdb and include only in-frame sequences with V and J called. Some clones fail to appear in such tables; in the studies checked, an unresolved V gene covers under half of the shortfall, and the cause of the remainder is unknown. A total of 55,000 to 85,000 clones appear in this sample, more than 80% of them only once. Approximately 1.2% of the sample is held by the ten biggest clonotypes. As encoded in the germline V gene, CDR1 is MDHEN while CDR2 is SYDVKM. The CDR3 goes from the cysteine to the phenylalanine over 9 residues. Only the CDR3 part of the read is kept: 27 bases, read in frame from the first base.

This entry comes from a study of T cell changes during pregnancy in multiple sclerosis (dated by TCRdb to the late 2010s). Some background on the complete study: The study looked at changes in the T cell repertoire across pregnancy in women with multiple sclerosis.

Sequencing was performed on peripheral blood, taken in the third trimester of pregnancy. The sequence was collected from a female donor with multiple sclerosis, enrolled in a pregnancy study. Recombination joined TRBV28 with TRBJ2-7; 6 matching bases give a weak D call of TRBD2. Here is the DNA: TGTGCCAGCGGGGGGTTTCCGCTCTTC. It codes for CASGGFPLF.